Included here is one T cell receptor (beta chain) sequence, with context. Its matching antigen is unknown. The data were taken from a study of T cell responses to AZD1222 COVID-19 vaccine. Study results and caveats: Regions 160-218 and 743-854 dominated among vaccine-associated CD4 TCRs spanning spike. Donor demographics were predominantly white British with a female majority; clonal diversity may be underestimated. Spike-specific TCR breadth rose after two AZD1222 doses, and depth rose as well.

Trimming shortened V by 0 bases and J by 4 bases, and 8 bases separated the two germline ends. This CDR3 spans 15 amino acids. In germline, CDR1 is SGHRS, CDR2 YFSETQ. Assay: immunoSEQ multiplex PCR; the TCRdb copy retains only in-frame clones and omits some. The sample has approximately 90,000 clones, around 90% seen once. The clonotype was recovered from an adult in good health. The sequencing here drew on peripheral blood, taken on day 0 of AZD1222 vaccination. The rearrangement uses TRBV5-1 and TRBJ2-6; D possibly corresponds to TRBD2 (5 bases). CDR3 DNA: TGCGCCAGCAGCTTGGATGTAGCGGGGGCCAACGTCCTGACTTTC. Translating it yields CASSLDVAGANVLTF. Filled out from reference TRBV5-1 and TRBJ2-6, the complete variable domain reads KAGVTQTPRYLIKTRGQQVTLSCSPISGHRSVSWYQQTPGQGLQFLFEYFSETQRNKGNFPGRFSGRQFSNSRSEMNVSTLELGDSALYLCASSLDVAGANVLTFGAGSRLTVL.